One and the same sample provided the 22 T cell receptor beta chains below, sequenced in a study of blood T cell repertoires in COVID-19. Sequencing was performed with immunoSEQ multiplex PCR; in TCRdb, only in-frame clones are kept and a portion is missing. The data contain about 200,000 clones, 80% of them singletons. The sequenced sample was peripheral blood. These receptors were taken from a woman in her 70s with acute or convalescent COVID-19.

The V call is TRBV7-6, the J call TRBJ2-5, with 7 bases identical to TRBD2. The CDR3 consists of 14 residues. V lost 1 base to trimming and J lost 5 bases; unmatched junction nucleotides: 4. The germline V gene encodes CDR1 SGHVS and CDR2 FNYEAQ. The CDR3 here is CASSLGGRGETQYF. For the CDR3, the DNA is TGTGCCAGCAGCTTAGGCGGGAGAGGCGAGACCCAGTACTTC.

The J gene is TRBJ1-2, the V gene TRBV10-3, with D possibly being TRBD1 (6 bases). The CDR3 contains 15 residues. The ends were cut back, 0 bases at V and 6 bases at J, with 14 bases in the middle. Germline-derived CDR1 and CDR2 are ENHRY and SYGVKD. The DNA of the CDR3 is TGTGCCATCAGTGAGTCTCGGGCAGGGGTGGATGGCTACACCTTC. This gives the protein CAISESRAGVDGYTF.

J is TRBJ2-5 and V is TRBV6-2 or TRBV6-3; the match to TRBD2 covers 7 bases. The CDR3 spans 13 residues. Germline V gene data show CDR1 as MNHEY and CDR2 as SVGEGT. V was clipped by 5 bases and J by 5 bases; unmatched bases: 5. This CDR3 reads CASSPSGAETQYF. The DNA of the CDR3 is TGTGCCAGCAGTCCGAGCGGGGCGGAGACCCAGTACTTC.

The CDR3 DNA sequence: TGTGCCACCAGTGACTCACAGTCTTATAGCAATCAGCCCCAGCATTTT. Its translation: CATSDSQSYSNQPQHF. This chain uses TRBV24-1 with TRBJ1-5; D uncertain. CDR1 and CDR2 from the germline V gene are KGHDR and SFDVKD. The ends were cut back, 4 bases at V and 0 bases at J, with 12 bases in the middle. The CDR3 runs to 16 residues.

This rearrangement joins TRBV7-9 to TRBJ2-1, with 8 bases matching TRBD2. This CDR3 region has 15 residues. Germline V gene data show CDR1 as SEHNR and CDR2 as FQNEAQ (reference sequence). V shed 1 base, J shed 9 bases, and the junction held 8 bases outside the gene matches. CDR3 loop: CASSLDPGRASEQFF. The CDR3 DNA reads TGTGCCAGCAGCTTAGATCCCGGGAGGGCAAGTGAGCAGTTCTTC.

The chain is built from TRBV30 and TRBJ1-5, with unresolved D. Trimming shortened V by 0 bases and J by 5 bases, and 14 bases separated the two germline ends. CDR3 length: 15 residues. The germline gives CDR1 GTSNPN, CDR2 SVGIG (reference sequence). Here the CDR3 reads CAWSVSLGRYQPQHF. As DNA, the CDR3 is TGTGCCTGGAGTGTATCACTAGGGAGATATCAGCCCCAGCATTTT.

The chain recombines TRBV3-1 (or the pseudogene TRBV3-2) with TRBJ2-1, with TRBD2 identical over 9 bases. The germline gives CDR1 LGHDT, CDR2 YNNKEL (reference sequence). Germline trimming cut 4 bases from V and 9 bases from J; bases unmatched to any gene: 7. CDR3 length: 14 residues. DNA for the CDR3: TGTGCCAGCAGCCCCGGGACTAGCTTTCGTGAGCAGTTCTTC. Protein product: CASSPGTSFREQFF.

The chain has TRBV6-6 and TRBJ1-5, with 7 bases matching TRBD1. CDR3 length equals 14 residues. The junction had 5 bases not matched to a gene; V was cut back by 2 bases and J by 7 bases. Germline V gives CDR1 MNHNY, CDR2 SVGAGI (reference sequence). The CDR3 loop is CASSYPGGGQPQHF. CDR3 sequence (DNA): TGTGCCAGCAGTTACCCAGGGGGTGGGCAGCCCCAGCATTTT.

On this clone: The same CDR3 also results from other DNA sequences found in this sample. V gene TRBV5-1 combines with J gene TRBJ2-1; 9 bases map to TRBD1. CDR3 size: 15 residues. CDR1 is SGHRS, CDR2 YFSETQ, per germline. V trimming: 0 bases; J trimming: 4 bases; junction bases outside the gene matches: 2. The DNA of the CDR3 is TGCGCCAGCAGCTTGGGCGGGACAGGGTACAATGAGCAGTTCTTC. Translating it yields CASSLGGTGYNEQFF.

The chain is built from TRBV3-1 (or the pseudogene TRBV3-2) and TRBJ2-6; tentative D call: TRBD2 (5 bases). V lost 1 base and J 1 base, leaving 8 bases between the germline ends. Germline loops: CDR1 LGHDT, CDR2 YNNKEL (reference sequence). The CDR3 has 16 amino acids. The CDR3 DNA is TGTGCCAGCAGCCAAGCCAGGACTTCTGGGGCCAACGTCCTGACTTTC. Translated: CASSQARTSGANVLTF.

Details on this clone: One end of the junction fails to match germline, which may point to a read error. This chain joins TRBV28 and TRBJ2-2; 13 bases map to TRBD2. In germline, CDR1 is MDHEN, CDR2 SYDVKM. The CDR3 runs 12 residues. CDR3 loop: CASSTGLAGEIF. In DNA form, the CDR3 reads TGTGCCAGCAGTACCGGACTAGCGGGAGAGATTTTT.

The V and J genes are TRBV18 and TRBJ2-1; TRBD2 matches at 13 bases. There are 18 residues in the CDR3. Per germline, CDR1 KGHSH and CDR2 LQKENI. V shed 2 bases and J 5 bases; nucleotides not matched to a gene: 9. The CDR3 protein is CASSPNSGLAGLHNEQFF. The CDR3 DNA is TGTGCCAGCTCACCAAACTCGGGACTAGCGGGACTGCACAATGAGCAGTTCTTC.

This chain connects TRBV5-1 to TRBJ1-4, with 9 bases fitting TRBD1. CDR1 SGHRS and CDR2 YFSETQ come from the germline V gene. Trimming cost V 4 bases and J 8 bases; bases outside gene matches: 6. The length of the CDR3 is 14 residues. Here the CDR3 DNA reads TGCGCCAGCAGCCCCGGGACAGGGAAAGAAAAACTGTTTTTT. It translates to CASSPGTGKEKLFF.

The chain joins TRBV4-1 to TRBJ2-3, with 14 bases identical to TRBD2. Germline CDR1 MGHRA, CDR2 YSYEKL. CDR3 length equals 17 residues. The V and J ends lost 5 bases and 3 bases, in that order; junction bases with no gene match: 7. In DNA form, the CDR3 reads TGCGCCAGCAGCTCCGGGACTAGCGGGAGCGGAACAGATACGCAGTATTTT. Translation: CASSSGTSGSGTDTQYF.

V is TRBV2 and J is TRBJ2-5; 8 bases fit TRBD2. The germline V gene encodes CDR1 SNHLY and CDR2 FYNNEI. The CDR3 totals 15 residues. V dropped 7 bases and J dropped 5; count of bases not matched to a gene: 12. CDR3 in DNA: TGTGCCAGCACCCCGACGAAGGGACTAGGGGAGACCCAGTACTTC. This codes for CASTPTKGLGETQYF.

This clone was found a few times. The CDR3 loop reads CASSPGWTGAHYNEQFF. DNA for the CDR3: TGTGCCAGCAGCCCCGGGTGGACAGGGGCCCACTACAATGAGCAGTTCTTC. This chain uses TRBV7-9 with TRBJ2-1; 9 nucleotides line up with TRBD1. CDR1 is SEHNR and CDR2 is FQNEAQ in the germline V gene (reference sequence). Unmatched junction bases numbered 11, after V lost 5 bases and J lost 3 bases. This CDR3 has 17 residues.

This clone was observed once. The chain joins TRBV7-6 to TRBJ2-7; D may be TRBD1 (6 bases). CDR1 and CDR2 from the germline V gene are SGHVS and FNYEAQ. The CDR3 is 15 residues long. V was clipped by 5 bases and J by 3 bases, with 17 bases between them. DNA of the CDR3: TGTGCCAGCAGCCAGGGACACCCGCCCCTCTACGAGCAGTACTTC. This sequence encodes CASSQGHPPLYEQYF.

This chain joins TRBV9 and TRBJ1-5; TRBD1 is a possible D gene (5 bases). Trimming pared 0 bases from V and 9 bases from J, leaving 13 bases between. Germline loops: CDR1 SGDLS, CDR2 YYNGEE. This CDR3 is 14 amino acids long. CDR3 sequence (DNA): TGTGCCAGCAGCGTAGGGGGGGATACTTGGCCCCAGCATTTT. As protein: CASSVGGDTWPQHF.

V is TRBV7-9 and J is TRBJ2-1; D perhaps matches TRBD2 (5 bases). Trimming removed 0 bases from V and 8 bases from J, with 17 bases in between. This CDR3 is 16 amino acids long. Germline values: CDR1 SEHNR, CDR2 FQNEAQ (reference sequence). The CDR3: CASSLAGVTSSHEQFF. The CDR3 coding sequence is TGTGCCAGCAGCTTAGCGGGAGTGACCTCTTCGCATGAGCAGTTCTTC.

The chain has TRBV19 and TRBJ2-7; 8 positions agree with TRBD1. Germline V CDR1 and CDR2: LNHDA, SQIVND (reference sequence). The ends lost 7 bases at V and 0 bases at J; junction bases unmatched: 2. The CDR3 spans 13 residues. CDR3 in DNA: TGTGCCAGTAATCAGGGGGCCTCCTACGAGCAGTACTTC. This codes for CASNQGASYEQYF. The full variable domain, its missing parts supplied by reference TRBV19 and TRBJ2-7, is DGGITQSPKYLFRKEGQNVTLSCEQNLNHDAMYWYRQDPGQGLRLIYYSQIVNDFQKGDIAEGYSVSREKKESFPLTVTSAQKNPTAFYLCASNQGASYEQYFGPGTRLTVT.

In its sample, this clone was seen a few times. The J gene is TRBJ1-2, the V gene TRBV2; no clear D gene. CDR1 is SNHLY, CDR2 FYNNEI, per germline. CDR3 length: 13 residues. With 4 bases removed from V and 4 bases from J, the gap between germline ends came to 10 bases. CDR3 protein: CASSGAGIYGYTF. In DNA, the CDR3 is TGTGCCAGCAGTGGTGCAGGAATCTATGGCTACACCTTC. The full variable domain, with the rest looked up from reference TRBV2 and TRBJ1-2, is EPEVTQTPSHQVTQMGQEVILRCVPISNHLYFYWYRQILGQKVEFLVSFYNNEISEKSEIFDDQFSVERPDGSNFTLKIRSTKLEDSAMYFCASSGAGIYGYTFGSGTRLTVV.

V usage is TRBV30 and J usage is TRBJ2-2; D gene ambiguous. V was trimmed by 0 bases and J by 6 bases, leaving 5 bases between them. Germline V lookup: CDR1 GTSNPN, CDR2 SVGIG (reference sequence). The CDR3 has 12 amino acids. The CDR3 reads CAWSVQAGELFF. The CDR3 bases are TGTGCCTGGAGTGTACAAGCCGGGGAGCTGTTTTTT.